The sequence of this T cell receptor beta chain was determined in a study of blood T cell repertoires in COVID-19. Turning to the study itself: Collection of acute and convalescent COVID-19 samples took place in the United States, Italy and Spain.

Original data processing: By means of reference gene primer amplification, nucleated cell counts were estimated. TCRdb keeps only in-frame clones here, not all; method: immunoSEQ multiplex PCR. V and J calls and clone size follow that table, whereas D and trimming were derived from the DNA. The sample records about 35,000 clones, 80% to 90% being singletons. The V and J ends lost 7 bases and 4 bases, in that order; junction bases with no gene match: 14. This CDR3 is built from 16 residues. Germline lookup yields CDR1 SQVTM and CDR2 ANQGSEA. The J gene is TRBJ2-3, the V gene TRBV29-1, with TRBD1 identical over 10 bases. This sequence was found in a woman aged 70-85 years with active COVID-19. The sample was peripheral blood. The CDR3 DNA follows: TGCAGCGCCTACCTCCCAGGGACAGGGGTCGCAGATACGCAGTATTTT. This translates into CSAYLPGTGVADTQYF.